These T cell receptor beta chains were read from a single sample in a study of early T cells in non-severe SARS-CoV-2 infection. TCRdb used MiXCR to reprocess the 5' RACE reads, holding one entry per CDR3 protein. This sample has some 50,000 distinct CDR3 sequences, with less than 9.5% found just once. The specimen comprised whole blood, sampled at baseline. These receptors were obtained from an adult who was a healthcare worker with PCR-confirmed SARS-CoV-2 infection or an uninfected control (not recorded which). Both conserved end residues are part of each CDR3. The D gene is left open where the match is weak. Size is omitted from some rows. Given values are once, few, many or a class for expanded clones.

j_call clone_size d_call v_call cdr3_aa cdr3_nt
TRBJ2-3 . . TRBV7-8 CASSQRPSTDTQYF TGTGCCAGCAGCCAACGACCGAGCACAGATACGCAGTATTTT
TRBJ2-5 . . TRBV7-3 CASSASGQNQETQYF TGTGCCAGCAGCGCGAGCGGACAGAACCAAGAGACCCAGTACTTC
TRBJ2-7 . . TRBV19 CASSIAGEIHYEQYF TGTGCCAGTAGTATAGCAGGGGAAATCCACTACGAGCAGTACTTC
TRBJ2-2 few TRBD1 TRBV3-1 CASSLGDRDTGELFF TGTGCCAGCAGCCTGGGGGACAGGGACACCGGGGAGCTGTTTTTT
TRBJ2-3 few TRBD2 TRBV11-2 CASSWGLAHRGDTQYF TGTGCCAGCAGCTGGGGACTAGCACATAGAGGAGATACGCAGTATTTT
TRBJ1-6 . . TRBV3-1 CASSPRRSGSPLHF TGTGCCAGCAGCCCAAGAAGGAGTGGTTCACCCCTCCACTTT
TRBJ1-2 few . TRBV12-3/TRBV12-4 CASSPRATGTDYGYTF TGTGCCAGCAGTCCCCGGGCGACCGGGACTGACTATGGCTACACCTTC
TRBJ2-5 few . TRBV5-4 CASSLAPQEGQETQYF TGTGCCAGCAGCTTGGCCCCCCAGGAGGGGCAGGAGACCCAGTACTTC
TRBJ2-1 many TRBD2 TRBV9 CASSPPGVAGVSQFF TGTGCCAGCAGCCCCCCGGGGGTAGCGGGAGTTTCTCAGTTCTTC
TRBJ2-7 . . TRBV7-9 CASIPVVFPYEQYF TGTGCCAGCATCCCGGTAGTATTCCCTTACGAGCAGTACTTC
TRBJ1-4 . . TRBV5-4 CASSLLKATNEKLFF TGTGCCAGCAGCCTCCTAAAGGCAACTAATGAAAAACTGTTTTTT
TRBJ2-1 few . TRBV19 CASSMAAYNEQFF TGTGCCAGTAGTATGGCGGCCTACAATGAGCAGTTCTTC
TRBJ2-7 few . TRBV3-1 CASSQDPSREQYF TGTGCCAGCAGCCAAGACCCCTCTAGGGAGCAGTACTTC
TRBJ2-7 few . TRBV10-2 CASTSTDSRQYF TGCGCCAGCACCTCGACCGATTCAAGGCAGTACTTC
TRBJ2-3 . TRBD2 TRBV11-2 CASSISGSPDTQYF TGTGCCAGCAGCATTAGCGGGTCGCCGGATACGCAGTATTTT
TRBJ1-5 few TRBD1 TRBV6-1 CASSESRTGYSNQPQHF TGTGCCAGCAGTGAATCCCGGACAGGGTATAGCAATCAGCCCCAGCATTTT
TRBJ2-7 . TRBD1 TRBV19 CASSRDRGSHEQYF TGTGCCAGTAGTAGGGACAGGGGATCCCACGAGCAGTACTTC
TRBJ1-6 many . TRBV7-2 CASSPRRSSYNSPLHF TGTGCCAGCAGCCCCCGACGGAGCTCCTATAATTCACCCCTCCACTTT
TRBJ1-4 few . TRBV7-9 CASSLAQGNEKLFF TGTGCCAGCAGCTTAGCCCAGGGTAATGAAAAACTGTTTTTT
TRBJ2-1 few . TRBV6-2/TRBV6-3 CASDGGRFSYNEQFF TGTGCCAGCGACGGGGGAAGGTTCTCCTACAATGAGCAGTTCTTC
TRBJ2-7 many . TRBV18 CASSLGPNEQYF TGTGCCAGCTCCCTAGGCCCAAACGAGCAGTACTTC
TRBJ2-6 many TRBD1 TRBV7-3 CASSLREQGSGANVLTF TGTGCCAGCAGCTTAAGAGAACAGGGGTCTGGGGCCAACGTCCTGACTTTC
TRBJ2-2 . . TRBV6-5 CASSLGPGELFF TGTGCCAGCAGTTTGGGTCCCGGGGAGCTGTTTTTT
TRBJ2-7 . TRBD2 TRBV7-2 CASSWGLAGGDEQYF TGTGCCAGCAGCTGGGGACTAGCGGGGGGTGACGAGCAGTACTTC
TRBJ2-7 . . TRBV5-1 CASSLGLGYLSYEQYF TGCGCCAGCAGCTTGGGTTTGGGTTACCTTTCCTACGAGCAGTACTTC
TRBJ1-2 . TRBD1 TRBV6-5 CASSLKGGTYYGYTF TGTGCCAGCAGTTTAAAAGGGGGCACCTACTATGGCTACACCTTC
TRBJ2-1 . . TRBV12-3/TRBV12-4 CASSLGDGVNEQFF TGTGCCAGCAGTTTGGGGGACGGCGTAAATGAGCAGTTCTTC
TRBJ1-2 many TRBD1 TRBV11-2 CASSYAGGLGYTF TGTGCCAGCAGCTATGCAGGGGGCCTTGGCTACACCTTC
TRBJ1-1 . . TRBV5-1 CASSLRGRTNTEAFF TGCGCCAGCAGCTTGAGAGGCAGAACTAACACTGAAGCTTTCTTT
TRBJ2-7 many . TRBV14 CASSPPAAASYEQYF TGTGCCAGCAGCCCCCCGGCGGCCGCCTCCTACGAGCAGTACTTC
TRBJ1-1 . . TRBV18 CASSPSSNTEAFF TGTGCCAGCTCACCATCTTCAAACACTGAAGCTTTCTTT
TRBJ2-7 few . TRBV7-3 CASSPSTGSYEQYF TGTGCCAGCAGCCCGTCGACGGGCTCCTACGAGCAGTACTTC
TRBJ2-4 many TRBD1 TRBV29-1 CSGRDRGQENIQYF TGCAGCGGTCGAGACAGGGGGCAGGAAAACATTCAGTACTTC
TRBJ2-7 few TRBD2 TRBV7-2 CASSPTGTSGPRQYF TGTGCCAGCAGCCCCACCGGGACTAGCGGCCCCCGGCAGTACTTC
TRBJ1-2 . TRBD1 TRBV6-1 CASSPRQGANYGYTF TGTGCCAGCAGTCCCAGACAGGGAGCTAACTATGGCTACACCTTC
TRBJ2-3 . . TRBV29-1 CSVGGSITDTQYF TGCAGCGTTGGAGGGTCGATTACAGATACGCAGTATTTT
TRBJ1-1 many . TRBV12-3/TRBV12-4 CASRGMRPEAFF TGTGCCAGCCGGGGAATGCGACCTGAAGCTTTCTTT
TRBJ2-1 few TRBD2 TRBV6-5 CASSPPGGRAAAYNEQFF TGTGCCAGCAGCCCGCCTGGCGGGAGGGCCGCAGCCTACAATGAGCAGTTCTTC
TRBJ2-3 many . TRBV20-1 CSAIHLGISTDTQYF TGCAGTGCTATCCACCTTGGGATCAGCACAGATACGCAGTATTTT
TRBJ2-1 . . TRBV19 CASTQYNEQFF TGTGCCAGTACACAGTACAATGAGCAGTTCTTC
TRBJ1-5 . . TRBV7-2 CASSFSSGANFQPQHF TGTGCCAGCAGCTTCTCATCAGGGGCGAATTTCCAGCCCCAGCATTTT
TRBJ1-5 . TRBD1 TRBV18 CASSPQGQGVQPQHF TGTGCCAGCTCACCACAAGGACAGGGCGTTCAGCCCCAGCATTTT
TRBJ1-6 . . TRBV7-2 CASTHGSYNSPLHF TGTGCCAGCACCCATGGCTCCTATAATTCACCCCTCCACTTT
TRBJ1-6 few . TRBV5-1 CASSPSKNSPLHF TGCGCCAGCAGCCCGTCTAAGAATTCACCCCTCCACTTT
TRBJ1-2 few TRBD1 TRBV6-6 CASVREGQGYGYTF TGTGCCAGCGTTCGGGAGGGACAGGGTTATGGCTACACCTTC
TRBJ2-4 . . TRBV20-1 CSARGLQAKNIQYF TGCAGTGCTAGGGGATTACAAGCCAAAAACATTCAGTACTTC
TRBJ2-1 many . TRBV7-9 CASTTLPELREQFF TGTGCCAGCACCACCCTCCCCGAATTGCGGGAGCAGTTCTTC
TRBJ2-1 once . TRBV5-1 CASSSPDTSTYNEQFF TGCGCCAGCAGCTCCCCTGACACGTCAACTTACAATGAGCAGTTCTTC
TRBJ2-1 few . TRBV7-9 CASSLGLDGEQFF TGTGCCAGCAGCTTGGGACTCGATGGTGAGCAGTTCTTC
TRBJ2-2 few TRBD1 TRBV7-7 CASASDRAGELFF TGTGCTAGCGCCTCAGACAGGGCCGGGGAGCTGTTTTTT
TRBJ2-3 few . TRBV7-3 CASSPHLTRPDTQYF TGTGCCAGCAGCCCCCACTTAACGCGCCCAGATACGCAGTATTTT
TRBJ2-1 . . TRBV29-1 CSSSGAGEQFF TGCAGCTCCTCGGGGGCCGGTGAGCAGTTCTTC
TRBJ2-3 . TRBD1 TRBV6-2/TRBV6-3 CASSYVTGDRTDTQYF TGTGCCAGCAGTTACGTTACAGGGGATCGCACAGATACGCAGTATTTT